The rows below give T cell receptor beta chains drawn from one sample of a study of monozygotic twins with inflammatory bowel disease. TCRdb reworked the 5' RACE reads into one entry per CDR3 protein, no DNA. This sample's table reports a few hundred thousand distinct CDR3 sequences. Input material: blood. The receptors originated from a human donor with ulcerative colitis or Crohn's disease, or a healthy co-twin of an affected twin (not recorded which). CDR3s include the opening cysteine and the closing phenylalanine or tryptophan.

CSAVHRQGEADTQYF	TRBJ2-3	TRBV20-1
CSVDVGRGEQYF	TRBJ2-7	TRBV29-1
CSAKPGPIYTF	TRBJ1-2	TRBV29-1
CASSFVGGSSYEQYF	TRBJ2-7	TRBV5-1
CASSAGQTNTEAFF	TRBJ1-1	TRBV5-1
CASSPRGGDYTEAFF	TRBJ1-1	TRBV18
CASSADAARFSPLHF	TRBJ1-6	TRBV25-1
CSIKGGEETQYF	TRBJ2-5	TRBV29-1
CASSLFGGHEQYF	TRBJ2-7	TRBV7-8
CAIRSGQGHDQQFF	TRBJ2-1	TRBV10-3
CATGASGASYNEQFF	TRBJ2-1	TRBV24-1
CASSSEQGAVETQYF	TRBJ2-5	TRBV5-1
CASGDGGAYEQYF	TRBJ2-7	TRBV2
CASSLVSGLGTEAFF	TRBJ1-1	TRBV7-8
CASSFFASGGSTQYF	TRBJ2-3	TRBV5-8
CASTPTVDYGYTF	TRBJ1-2	TRBV5-5
CASSLDRLSEQYF	TRBJ2-7	TRBV5-1
CASSDNSGGGTDTQYF	TRBJ2-3	TRBV2
CASSPIRGPYEQYF	TRBJ2-7	TRBV11-2
CASSIDGTGRPQHF	TRBJ1-5	TRBV19
CASSFYTEAFF	TRBJ1-1	TRBV7-9
CASSSRAGNSYNEQFF	TRBJ2-1	TRBV5-1
CASSLSGEPLHF	TRBJ1-6	TRBV5-1
CASSLSTGNQPQHF	TRBJ1-5	TRBV18
CASSLGGTDYGYTF	TRBJ1-2	TRBV5-1
CASSTGTKGGYTF	TRBJ1-2	TRBV19
CASSGGTSGGLEQFF	TRBJ2-1	TRBV5-4
CASSGSDREDSPLHF	TRBJ1-6	TRBV9
CASSPRGTLAKNIQYF	TRBJ2-4	TRBV12-3/TRBV12-4
CASSQGGITEAFF	TRBJ1-1	TRBV12-3/TRBV12-4
CASSPQEATDYGYTF	TRBJ1-2	TRBV18
CASRLDRGQFQPQHF	TRBJ1-5	TRBV7-2
CASNPAAGETQYF	TRBJ2-5	TRBV7-9
CSAPPPGNEQFF	TRBJ2-1	TRBV20-1
CASSPGQLNYGYTF	TRBJ1-2	TRBV5-1
CASSPPPGNTIYF	TRBJ1-3	TRBV18